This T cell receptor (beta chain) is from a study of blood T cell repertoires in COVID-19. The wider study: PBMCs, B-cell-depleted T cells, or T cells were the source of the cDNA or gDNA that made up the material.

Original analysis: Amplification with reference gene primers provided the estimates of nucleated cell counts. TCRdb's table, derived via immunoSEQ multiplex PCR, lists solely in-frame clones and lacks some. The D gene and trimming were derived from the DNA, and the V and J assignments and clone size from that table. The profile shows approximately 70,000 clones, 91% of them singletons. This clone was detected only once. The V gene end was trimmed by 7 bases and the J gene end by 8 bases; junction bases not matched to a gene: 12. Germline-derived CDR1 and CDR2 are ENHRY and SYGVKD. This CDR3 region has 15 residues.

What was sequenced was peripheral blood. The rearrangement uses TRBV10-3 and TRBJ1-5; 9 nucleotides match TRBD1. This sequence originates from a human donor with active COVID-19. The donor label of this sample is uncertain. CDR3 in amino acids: CAIKPGQGASEPQHF. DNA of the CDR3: TGTGCCATCAAGCCGGGACAGGGCGCCAGTGAGCCCCAGCATTTT.